This T cell receptor (beta chain) emerged from a study of T cell clusters in autoimmune cytopenias. Study results and caveats: Comparing secondary cytopenia with chronic lymphocytic leukemia showed no cluster-lack signature, apparently masked by lymphoma repertoire.

Germline loops: CDR1 DFQATT, CDR2 SNEGSKA (reference sequence). The CDR3 is made up of 12 amino acids. One tube held mixed TRB-A and TRB-B primer pools for touch-down PCR. No DNA is given; TCRdb re-called the multiplex PCR reads and lists each CDR3 protein once. Its table lists thousands of distinct CDR3 sequences. TRB amplification used approximately 0.25 ug of peripheral blood genomic DNA. With respect to this clonotype: Its specificity is unknown.

These data also formed part of another study, on T cell repertoires in aging, cancer and after chemotherapy.

The chain has TRBV20-1 and TRBJ1-1. The source of this sequence is a human donor in good health. Sequencing was done on a sample of peripheral blood. CDR3 sequence: CSAAQPNTEAFF.